This section outlines one TCR gamma chain sequence together with its context. Its antigen is still unknown. At one end, the junction sequence differs from germline, possibly due to a read error. This sample was included in a study of Vδ1+ human thymocytes. Study outcomes and limitations: Thymic TRG and TRD repertoires appeared highly polyclonal, with Gaussian CDR3 length distributions. Donors shared many TRG clonotypes but few TRD clonotypes. Despite high sort purity, about 20% of thymic T cell receptor delta sequences were Vdelta2.

The CDR3 extends over 12 amino acids. Germline V CDR1 and CDR2: GITISATS, ISYDGTV (reference sequence). Extracted RNA was reverse transcribed into cDNA. CDR3 amplicons came from multiplex PCR with pooled V-gene forward and constant-region reverse primers. TCRdb re-called the multiplex PCR reads using CATT. The data contain more than 9,000 gamma-chain clones, around 40% of them seen just once; the ten biggest clones take up 1.5% to 2%. The specimen sequenced was Vdelta1+ gamma-delta thymocytes from the thymus. Subset: FACS-sorted CD3+ TCRalphabeta- TCRVdelta1+ TCRVdelta2- thymocytes. This chain links TRGV9 with TRGJ1 or TRGJ2. The J gene, absent from TCRdb, was called here by matching the DNA to germline. The TCR originated in a boy younger than two who had congenital heart surgery. The DNA of the CDR3 is TGCGCCTTGTGGGAGGTGCTTAAAAAGAAACTCTTT. This translates into CALWEVLKKKLF.